The TCR beta chain under discussion was sequenced for a study of cytomegalovirus exposure and HLA in healthy donors (dated by TCRdb to about 2017). Regarding the research as a whole: In an earlier analysis of under 600 of the donors, around 300 Gb of sequence data and some 100 million unique TCR beta sequences from roughly 200 million T cells were reported. The study combined high-throughput TCR immunosequencing, statistical association of individual TCRs with disease status, and machine learning to predict cytomegalovirus infection status. Genome-wide SNP genotypes for about 65% of the 666 donors were used in a later genetic analysis, which treated that subset as a discovery cohort. Because of strong linkage in the cohort, roughly five DR-DQ haplotypes were treated as single units for association and clustering. In an earlier analysis of a few hundred of the donors, high-throughput TCR beta sequencing was used to judge whether each TCR beta V gene segment behaved as functional or pseudogenic. The later analysis used no new phenotypic data to find candidate immune exposures, relying instead on TCR beta sequences and their occurrence across donors. A later analysis re-examined previously published TCR beta repertoires from over 500 donors and added high-resolution HLA genotyping to investigate patterns of TCR occurrence. Of the approximately 400 genotyped donors, approximately 80% fell in the genetic ancestry cluster associated with self-reported Caucasian donors. Donor age, sex, ethnicity and CMV serostatus were compiled alongside the repertoire data. Every repertoire in the discovery cohort had been generated on one and the same sequencing platform. The study used immunosequencing to profile the T cell repertoires of several hundred subjects and linked those repertoires to cytomegalovirus serostatus. Typing coverage varied by locus: about 629-630 donors for A, B, C, DRB1 and DQB1; 500 to 550 for DQA1; around 610 for DPA1; fewer than 480 for DPB1. Both class I and class II loci were covered by HLA typing, at four-digit resolution. The study was designed to test whether signatures of past pathogen exposure could be identified by cataloging public T cell receptors. Approximately 300 gigabases of sequencing data and around 88 million unique TCR sequences made up an early release that covered some 640 HLA-typed donors. In addition to the first cohort of approximately 670 subjects, a separate validation cohort of 120 different subjects was used. Among about 370 genotyped donors of the cohort, an average of approximately 240,000 unique TCR beta nucleotide sequences was sequenced per donor, of which about 18% were non-productive. What the study reported, not specific to this receptor: In a later genetic analysis, fewer N-insertions in productive TCRs were reported among donors in an Asian-associated ancestry cluster than the approximately 710-donor mean. The sequencing pipeline was judged likely to have produced a cluster of highly shared sequence variants as a technical artifact. In vitro tests confirmed that three of the cytomegalovirus-associated TCR beta chains recognize cytomegalovirus antigens. In a later analysis, several top co-occurrence clusters were reported to appear linked to parvovirus B19, influenza, CMV and Epstein-Barr virus. The authors suggested that the approach could potentially be extended to other disease states and immunological phenotypes. HLA typing was unavailable for some donors at each locus, so association tests used only the typed subset. The only immune exposure information available for the cohort was CMV serostatus. The classifier was reported to diagnose cytomegalovirus status with high specificity and sensitivity in both the original and validation cohorts. A later genetic analysis associated a missense DCLRE1C variant with V-gene and J-gene trimming of TCR beta chains, and an independent cohort replicated the association. Linkage disequilibrium might explain the correlated functional status among segregating V segments, but an unknown experimental factor could not be ruled out. When HLA alleles, especially DR and DQ, strongly co-occurred, TCR associations were difficult to assign to individual alleles. Broadly in line with IMGT annotations, most TCR beta V segments showed up in productive rearrangements about 87% or about 30% of the time in an earlier analysis of a few hundred of the donors. A further reported finding was that TCR beta sequences accurately predicted the HLA-A and HLA-B alleles for most subjects in the first cohort. Across donors, most TCR sequences were observed very rarely, whereas some public TCRs were present in many individuals. Roughly uniform sequencing depth across donors was assumed in presence/absence analyses, although this assumption may not hold. The 87-base-pair reads could not distinguish some IMGT-functional V segments, including TRBV6-2 and TRBV6-3, so those segments were excluded. A later analysis associated roughly 17,000 TCR beta sequences with specific HLA alleles at a false discovery rate of 0.05. In a later analysis, TCR association rates were found to vary across HLA loci, with the most associated TCRs seen for DRB1 alleles and the fewest for HLA-C alleles. Over 15 rarely observed V segments, including chromosome 9 orphons, were excluded from the earlier analysis of some 590 of the donors because counts were too low. According to a later analysis, most CMV-associated TCR beta chains appeared to be HLA-restricted, and the HLA associations seemed to be driven largely by CMV exposure. In a later analysis, HLA-associated TCR beta chains were found to be more clonally expanded and to have lower generation probabilities than equally common non-associated chains. The study listed around 160 TCR beta chains as associated with cytomegalovirus. Only TCR beta chains were sequenced in this cohort, and the absence of alpha or paired-chain data limited detectable features.

Looking up the germline V gene yields CDR1 SGHRS and CDR2 YFSETQ. At the junction V is shortened by 6 bases and J by 5 bases, with 17 bases in between. The CDR3 contains 14 residues, cysteine and phenylalanine counted. The sequence is cut down to CDR3 DNA, 42 bases in frame from base 1. Library prep was done by the immunoSEQ multiplex PCR assay. A mixture of 60 forward primers for TCR Vbeta segments and 13 reverse primers for TCR Jbeta segments was used in the multiplex PCR. The CDR3 region of rearranged TCR beta genes was amplified from genomic DNA with a multiplex PCR assay. The Illumina HiSeq System was used to sequence the amplified TCR beta libraries as 87-base-pair reads. The published analysis was carried out like this. In a later analysis, roughly 80 million unique TCR beta chains were counted across the approximately 620 repertoires, and roughly 11 million of these chains were shared by at least two donors. To remove PCR and sequencing errors, raw reads were error-corrected and collapsed into unique sequences using a nearest-neighbor algorithm that merged closely related sequences. Alignment of CDR3 sequences to IMGT reference sequences was used to assign V, D and J gene segments. Each retained sequence needed at least a six-nucleotide match to both a V gene segment and a J gene segment. Rearrangements were called productive when the CDR3 lacked stop codons and stayed in frame with V and J; all others were non-productive. CDR3 was defined according to IMGT convention as the region running from the second conserved V-encoded cysteine to the conserved J-encoded phenylalanine. Sequences without an unambiguous match to a single V gene segment were excluded from the earlier analysis of 587 of the donors. An earlier analysis of almost 600 of the donors classified V segments as functional when productive rearrangements were above 56.7% and as segregating when the standard deviation between donors was above 5%. To diagnose cytomegalovirus status from the catalog of TCR beta chain sequences, a statistical classification framework was built. In a later analysis, V and J genes were assigned by comparing TCR nucleotide sequences against IMGT/GENE-DB human TR gene sequences. The TCRdist pipeline was used in a later analysis to assign CDR3 sequences and most-parsimonious VDJ recombination scenarios. In a later analysis, each TCR beta chain was defined by its CDR3 amino acid sequence together with its V-gene family, and reads without a unique V-gene family were excluded. As a way to deal with suspected cross-contamination and a sequencing artifact, a later analysis dropped 450 to 700 nucleotide sequences that were highly shared and had low generation probability. For each public chain, a later analysis derived a clonal expansion index from normalized ranks of inferred template counts within each repertoire. A later analysis computed generation probabilities with a VDJ recombination model fitted to out-of-frame rearrangements, and checked the results against IGoR. In a later analysis, TCR-TCR, TCR-HLA and TCR-CMV co-occurrence was scored with hypergeometric tests, and a repertoire-size bias correction was applied to TCR pairs. A later analysis estimated false discovery rates by permuting HLA or CMV assignments 20 times. In a later analysis, co-occurring TCRs were grouped using DBSCAN, with TCRdist sequence similarity added in when clustering inside HLA-allele-positive subsets. Co-occurrence clustering excluded repertoires with fewer than 30,000 or more than 120,000 public chains, plus five with anomalous nucleotide sharing. Held by TCRdb, this immuneACCESS table contains in-frame sequences only and omits some clones. Under half of the omission traces to an unresolved V gene where checked; the cause of the rest is unknown. That table furnishes V, J and clone size, whereas the DNA furnished D and trimming. The sample table records 150,000 to 200,000 clones; approximately 82% of these occur just once. The top ten constitute roughly 7.6% of the sample.

The cohort was made up of approximately 670 healthy bone marrow donors. At the time of sampling, all cohort members were nominally healthy, though unrecorded immune exposures were likely present. The donor tested CMV seropositive, placing the donor among the 289 seropositive members of the cohort. Every donor gave a peripheral blood sample, and the peripheral blood mononuclear cells from that sample were used for TCR beta sequencing. The Qiagen DNeasy Blood Extraction Kit was used to extract genomic DNA from the blood cell samples. With respect to this clone: There is no known antigen for this receptor. The input lacks base qualities; no much larger clone sits a single base away.

The chain is assembled from TRBV5-1 and TRBJ1-1; the D gene is unclear. The sample taken for sequencing was PBMCs. This receptor was obtained from a woman aged 40 to 49 in good health and CMV-seropositive. The nucleotide sequence reads TGCGCCAGCACGGGAGGAGGGAGTGTGACTGAAGCTTTCTTT. Its coded protein is CASTGGGSVTEAFF.